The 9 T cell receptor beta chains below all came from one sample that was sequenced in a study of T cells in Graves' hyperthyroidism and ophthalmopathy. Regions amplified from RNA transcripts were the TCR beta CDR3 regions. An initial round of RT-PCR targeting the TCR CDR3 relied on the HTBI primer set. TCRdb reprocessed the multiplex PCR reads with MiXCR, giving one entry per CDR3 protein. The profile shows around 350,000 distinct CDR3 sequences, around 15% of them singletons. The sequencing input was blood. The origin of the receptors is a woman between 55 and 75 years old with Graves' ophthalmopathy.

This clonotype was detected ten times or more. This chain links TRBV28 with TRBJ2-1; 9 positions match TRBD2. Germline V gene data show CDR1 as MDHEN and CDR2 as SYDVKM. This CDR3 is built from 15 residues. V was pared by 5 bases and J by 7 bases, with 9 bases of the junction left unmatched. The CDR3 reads CASSETSGKGNEQFF. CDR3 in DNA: TGTGCCAGCAGTGAGACTAGCGGAAAAGGGAATGAGCAGTTCTTC.

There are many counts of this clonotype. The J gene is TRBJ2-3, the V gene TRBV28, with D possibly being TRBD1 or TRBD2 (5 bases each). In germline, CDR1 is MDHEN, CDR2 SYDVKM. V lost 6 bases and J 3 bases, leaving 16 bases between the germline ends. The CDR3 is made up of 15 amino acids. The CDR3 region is CASSQGALRTDTQYF. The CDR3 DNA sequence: TGTGCCAGCAGCCAGGGAGCCTTAAGAACAGATACGCAGTATTTT. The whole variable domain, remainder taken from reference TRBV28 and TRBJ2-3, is DVKVTQSSRYLVKRTGEKVFLECVQDMDHENMFWYRQDPGLGLRLIYFSYDVKMKEKGDIPEGYSVSREKKERFSLILESASTNQTSMYLCASSQGALRTDTQYFGPGTRLTVL.

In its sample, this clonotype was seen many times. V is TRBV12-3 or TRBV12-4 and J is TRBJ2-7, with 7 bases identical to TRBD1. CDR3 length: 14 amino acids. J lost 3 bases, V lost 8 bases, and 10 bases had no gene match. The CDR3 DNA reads TGTGCCAGCGGTCCCGGGACAGCCCTCTACGAGCAGTACTTC. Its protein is CASGPGTALYEQYF.

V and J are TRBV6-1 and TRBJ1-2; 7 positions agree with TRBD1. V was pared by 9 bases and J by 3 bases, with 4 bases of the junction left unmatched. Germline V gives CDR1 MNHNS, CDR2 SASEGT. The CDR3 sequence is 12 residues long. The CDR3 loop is CASRQGHYGYTF. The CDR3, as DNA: TGTGCCAGTCGACAGGGTCACTATGGCTACACCTTC.

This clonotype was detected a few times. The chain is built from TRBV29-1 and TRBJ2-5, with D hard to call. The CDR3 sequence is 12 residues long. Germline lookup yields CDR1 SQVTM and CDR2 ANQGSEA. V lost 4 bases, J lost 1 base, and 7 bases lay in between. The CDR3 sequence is CSVVAVQETQYF. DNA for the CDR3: TGCAGCGTTGTCGCCGTCCAAGAGACCCAGTACTTC.

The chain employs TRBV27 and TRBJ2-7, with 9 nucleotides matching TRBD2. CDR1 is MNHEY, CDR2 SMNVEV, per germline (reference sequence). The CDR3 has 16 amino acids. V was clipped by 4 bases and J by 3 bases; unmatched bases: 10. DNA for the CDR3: TGTGCCAGCAGTTCTGTGGCGGGAGGGCCGTTCTACGAGCAGTACTTC. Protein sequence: CASSSVAGGPFYEQYF.

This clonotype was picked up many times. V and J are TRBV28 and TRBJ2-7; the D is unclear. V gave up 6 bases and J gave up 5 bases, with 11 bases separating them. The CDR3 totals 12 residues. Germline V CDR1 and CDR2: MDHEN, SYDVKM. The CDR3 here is CASRTNSDEQYF. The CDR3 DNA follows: TGTGCCAGCAGGACAAACAGTGACGAGCAGTACTTC.

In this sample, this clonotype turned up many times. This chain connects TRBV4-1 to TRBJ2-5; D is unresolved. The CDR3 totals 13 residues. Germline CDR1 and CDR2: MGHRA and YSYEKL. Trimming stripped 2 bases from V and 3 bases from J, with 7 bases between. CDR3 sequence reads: CASSQWQKETQYF. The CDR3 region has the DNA TGCGCCAGCAGCCAATGGCAGAAAGAGACCCAGTACTTC.

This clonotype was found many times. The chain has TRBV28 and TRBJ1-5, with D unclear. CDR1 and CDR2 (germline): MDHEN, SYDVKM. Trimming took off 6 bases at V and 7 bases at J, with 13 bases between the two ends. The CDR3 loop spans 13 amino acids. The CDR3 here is CASRPSRIQPQHF. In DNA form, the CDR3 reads TGTGCCAGCAGGCCGAGCAGGATCCAGCCCCAGCATTTT.